A selection of T cell receptor beta chains follows, all from one sample in a study of Graves' ophthalmopathy and Graves' hyperthyroidism. One entry per CDR3 protein, called by TCRdb with MiXCR from the multiplex PCR reads. In the table there are 15,000 to 20,000 distinct CDR3 sequences, 46% of which are singletons. The sample taken for sequencing was peripheral blood. These receptor sequences come from a woman aged 40 to 50 with stable Graves' hyperthyroidism. Both conserved end residues are part of each CDR3. The order of the fields is D gene, J gene, clone size, V gene, CDR3 protein, CDR3 DNA. D genes are given only for firm matches. For some rows the clone size is stated as once, few or many, or as a class when expanded; others skip it.

TRBD1	TRBJ2-7	NA	TRBV9	CASSEDRGGSYEQYF	TGTGCCAGCAGTGAGGACAGGGGTGGCTCCTACGAGCAGTACTTC
TRBD1	TRBJ1-1	NA	TRBV2	CASSARTGRTEAFF	TGTGCCAGCAGCGCCCGGACAGGGAGGACTGAAGCTTTCTTT
NA	TRBJ2-3	NA	TRBV7-2	CASSLAGQQYF	TGTGCCAGCAGCTTAGCTGGACAGCAGTATTTT
NA	TRBJ2-7	NA	TRBV14	CASSQGYEQYF	TGTGCCAGCAGCCAAGGGTACGAGCAGTACTTC
TRBD1	TRBJ1-4	NA	TRBV7-6	CASSSQTGTGEKLFF	TGTGCCAGCAGCTCACAGACAGGGACGGGTGAAAAACTGTTTTTT
NA	TRBJ2-2	few	TRBV5-8	CASSLIRGRNTGELFF	TGTGCCAGCAGCTTGATCAGGGGCCGAAACACCGGGGAGCTGTTTTTT
NA	TRBJ2-3	NA	TRBV19	CASIPGGNTQYF	TGTGCCAGTATCCCGGGGGGCAATACGCAGTATTTT
NA	TRBJ2-5	NA	TRBV10-3	CATSTPGAQEAQYF	TGTGCCACCAGTACTCCAGGGGCCCAAGAGGCCCAGTACTTC
TRBD2	TRBJ2-7	many	TRBV6-1	CASSEVDSGSDEQYF	TGTGCCAGCAGTGAGGTTGATAGCGGGAGCGACGAGCAGTACTTC
NA	TRBJ2-5	few	TRBV10-3	CAISDVGETQYF	TGTGCCATCAGTGACGTGGGTGAGACCCAGTACTTC
TRBD2	TRBJ2-3	NA	TRBV2	CASSVTSGRSTDTQYF	TGTGCCAGCAGTGTAACTAGCGGGAGGTCCACAGATACGCAGTATTTT
NA	TRBJ2-6	medium-sized	TRBV2	CASRGRLSGANVLTF	TGTGCCAGCAGGGGGCGGCTCTCTGGGGCCAACGTCCTGACTTTC